The following is a TCR beta chain sequence with its context. Its cognate antigen has yet to be identified. No per-base quality is available; no much larger clone lies one base away. This sample was taken from a study of blood T cell repertoires in COVID-19 (dated by TCRdb to between 2020 and 2021). With regard to the full study: Samples from collaborators originated in the United States, Italy and Spain and spanned both the acute and convalescent phases of COVID-19. Samples were obtained from the ongoing ImmuneRACE study (first 160 participants) and from about 1,300 subjects provided by 6 global collaborators. The material from the prospective study consisted of cDNA or gDNA derived from T cells, B-cell-depleted T cells, or PBMCs. Nearly every sample came with metadata listing a de-identified subject ID, COVID-19 status, age in years and sex. The repertoires were made available in a free public database intended to serve as a resource for research on the immune response to SARS-CoV-2. HLA class I and class II types, where available, came from metadata supplied by the sample provider rather than from assay-based typing. The dataset comprised deeply sampled blood TCRbeta repertoires from subjects exposed to, actively infected with, or recovered from COVID-19.

Germline trimming: 1 base from V, 8 bases from J; junction bases outside gene matches: 5. The CDR3 sequence holds 14 residues, the cysteine and phenylalanine included. The CDR3 DNA has 42 bases and is translated from base 1. CDR1 LGHDT and CDR2 YNNKEL were looked up in the germline V gene (reference sequence). Here is what the overall study found, with its caveats: Clinical and demographic metadata were provided uncurated, with the amount varying by source and participant.

TCRbeta CDR3 regions were amplified from genomic DNA by means of the immunoSEQ Assay, a bias-controlled multiplex PCR. From the authors' description of their analysis: Nucleated cell counts per sample were estimated from amplification of reference gene primers within the assay. Sequence reads were collapsed and filtered to measure the absolute abundance of every unique TCRbeta CDR3 rearrangement. For each sample, productive Simpson clonality was calculated as the square root of Simpson's diversity index across productive rearrangements. The source is immuneACCESS, and TCRdb retained only in-frame sequences with V and J called. Part of the clones is not carried over; for the studies checked, unresolved V genes explain less than half of this, and the remainder is unexplained. That table is the source of V, J and clone size, and D and trimming were worked out from the DNA. In all, the sample holds roughly 250,000 clones, and around four fifths of those were seen once. The ten biggest clones cover around 6.4% of the sample.

Collaborating institutions collected whole blood in K2EDTA tubes following their own protocols. Collaborator samples were shipped for TCRbeta analysis as frozen whole blood, isolated PBMCs, or DNA extracted from either sample type. The V gene is TRBV3-1 (or the pseudogene TRBV3-2) and the J gene is TRBJ1-2; TRBD1 fits 9 bases in the junction. The receptor's source is a woman aged 55-70 years with active or convalescent COVID-19. Specimen: peripheral blood. CDR3 protein: CASSQGTGDFGYTF. DNA sequence: TGTGCCAGCAGCCAAGGGACAGGGGATTTCGGCTACACCTTC.